This T cell receptor beta chain was sequenced in a study of T cells in Graves' hyperthyroidism and ophthalmopathy. Whole-study results and caveats: Ophthalmopathy got predicted by the model a median 6.5 months before its onset. Blood shared most expanded thyroid clonotypes above 0.001.

Amplified TCR beta CDR3 regions came from RNA transcripts. A first-round RT-PCR of the TCR CDR3 used the HTBI primer set. MiXCR was run by TCRdb on the multiplex PCR reads, yielding one entry per CDR3 protein. Of about 290,000 distinct CDR3 sequences in the sample, 13% were seen once. At least ten counts were recorded for this clonotype. Antigen: not known. Those patients with uncontrolled infection, other autoimmune disease, pregnancy or lactation were excluded. The blood sample predates any ophthalmopathy symptoms, coming from first hyperthyroidism diagnosis. V was pared by 5 bases and J by 4 bases, with 7 bases of the junction left unmatched. The V gene's germline CDR1 is MNHEY and CDR2 SMNVEV (reference sequence). The CDR3 is 14 amino acids.

J is TRBJ1-1 and V is TRBV27, with TRBD1 matching 7 bases. The sequenced sample was blood. This TCR came from a woman in her twenties or thirties with Graves' hyperthyroidism that later progressed to Graves' ophthalmopathy. The CDR3 spells CASSNRDRVTEAFF. The CDR3 DNA reads TGTGCCAGCAGTAACCGGGACAGAGTCACTGAAGCTTTCTTT.